There are a few counts of the clone carrying this TCR beta chain. The entry originates in a study of identical twins. MiXCR, applied by TCRdb to the 5' RACE reads, yields one record per CDR3 protein. The table lists about 690,000 distinct CDR3 sequences, 20% to 25% of them singletons, with roughly 4% in the top ten. This CDR3 region has 14 residues. V lost 10 bases and J lost 2, with 17 bases in between. The germline V gene has CDR1 ENHRY and CDR2 SYGVKD. These same data were also listed under a study on T cells expressing NK-cell markers. That report adds: Seven HCMV-seropositive donors and one seronegative donor made up the eight sequenced donors.

Material: PBMCs. This chain joins TRBV10-3 and TRBJ2-5, with D perhaps TRBD2 (6 bases). The sequence derives from a woman between 18 and 30 years old in good health. CDR3 region: CATLGDGGQETQYF. The CDR3 bases are TGTGCCACTCTGGGGGACGGGGGTCAAGAGACCCAGTACTTC.